Sequencing of this T cell receptor (beta chain) was carried out in a study of T cells after yellow fever vaccination (dated by TCRdb to the late 2010s). About the investigation overall: The SMART-Seq v4 Ultra Low Input RNA kit was used to prepare libraries from fractions with low cell numbers. Bulk PBMC replicates and cell subsets were isolated from blood drawn at multiple timepoints before and after both primary and secondary immunization. Two healthy male donors made up the cohort, one aged 18 to 30 years and the other aged 30 to 39 years. To follow T-cell clones before and after primary and booster YFV17D yellow fever vaccination, bulk TCR alpha and beta repertoires were sequenced over time.

The germline V end is reduced by 5 bases and the J end by 14 bases; junction bases left unmatched: 8. Spanning cysteine to phenylalanine, the CDR3 consists of 12 amino acids. Only the CDR3 region is kept as DNA, spanning 36 bases read in frame from base 1. The data were produced on an Illumina NovaSeq 6000. Synthesis of TCR cDNA relied on 5'RACE template switching, a step that introduced a universal primer site along with unique molecular identifiers. Priming for cDNA synthesis came from both the TCR alpha and TCR beta constant segments. Two PCR steps were used to amplify libraries, with sample barcodes and sequencing adapters being added in the second step. Sequencing of the libraries was done on either Illumina HiSeq 2500 (2x100 bp) or NovaSeq (2x150 bp). As for how the authors treated the data: MIGEC handled demultiplexing of reads and collapsing into UMI consensus sequences, while MiXCR performed V(D)J alignment. Clonotypes responding to the vaccine were identified with edgeR on replicate PBMC samples, with the criteria of FDR below 0.01 and a log2 fold change above 5 up to day 15. Each bulk clonotype received a CD4 or CD8 identity based on whether the sequenced CD4 or CD8 repertoire contained that clonotype at higher abundance. Through fastp at Q25 and MiXCR, TCRdb rebuilt clones from the public reads, retaining in-frame beta chains. Each entry is one CDR3 protein sequence, shown with its most common DNA and genes. The V and J calls and clone size come from TCRdb's table, not from the authors' own analysis. The sample yields about 320,000 distinct CDR3 sequences; around 4.5% were counted once. The top ten hold approximately 19% of the sample.

This specimen's treatment or condition label, per the study, means: live attenuated yellow fever vaccine strain. At every blood-draw timepoint, two biological replicates of bulk PBMCs were collected. A standard Ficoll-Paque protocol was used to isolate PBMCs from peripheral blood. RNA was extracted with TriZol from bulk PBMCs, CD4 and CD8 fractions, and dextramer-positive and dextramer-negative fractions. What the authors observed across the whole study: Only a couple of donors were included in the study, so the extent to which the findings can be generalized is limited. A small share of clonotypes occurred in both CD4 and CD8 compartments, likely arising from convergent recombination. Most clones expanded after primary vaccination were re-detected after the booster (around 96% of CD4 and around 88% of CD8), suggesting broad memory maintenance. Because abundant contaminating clonotypes from the bulk population could be contained in FACS-sorted repertoires, computational filtering was required. Compared with the primary T-cell response, the secondary T-cell response was faster but weaker, reaching its peak on day 5 rather than on day 15.

Note on this clonotype: Its antigen remains unidentified. Base quality data are lacking; no much larger clone is found one base away.

This specimen was PBMCs, taken 15 days after the yellow fever booster vaccination. The receptor was isolated from a man aged 18 to 29 who received the YFV17D yellow fever vaccine. This chain is built from TRBV12-3 or TRBV12-4 and TRBJ1-4, and 7 junctional nucleotides match TRBD1. The CDR3 protein is CASSPQEGALFF. The DNA is TGTGCCAGCAGTCCCCAGGAGGGGGCCCTGTTTTTT.